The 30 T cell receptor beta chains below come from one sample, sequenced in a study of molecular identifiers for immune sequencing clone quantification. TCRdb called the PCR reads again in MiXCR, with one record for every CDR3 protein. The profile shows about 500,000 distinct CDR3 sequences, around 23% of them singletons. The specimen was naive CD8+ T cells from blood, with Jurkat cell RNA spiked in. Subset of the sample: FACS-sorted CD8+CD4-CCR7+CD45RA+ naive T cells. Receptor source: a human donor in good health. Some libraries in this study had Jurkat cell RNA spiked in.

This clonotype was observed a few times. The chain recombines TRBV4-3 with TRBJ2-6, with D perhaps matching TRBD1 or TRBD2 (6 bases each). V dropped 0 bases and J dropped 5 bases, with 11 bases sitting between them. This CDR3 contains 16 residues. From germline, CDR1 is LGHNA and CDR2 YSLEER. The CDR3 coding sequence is TGCGCCAGCAGCCAAGATCGGGGGACATGGGCCAACGTCCTGACTTTC. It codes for CASSQDRGTWANVLTF.

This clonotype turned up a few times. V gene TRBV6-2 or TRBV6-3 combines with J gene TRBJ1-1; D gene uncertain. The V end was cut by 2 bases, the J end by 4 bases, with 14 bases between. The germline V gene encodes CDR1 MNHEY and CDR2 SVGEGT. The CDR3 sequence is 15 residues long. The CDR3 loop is CASSYKGGVGTEAFF. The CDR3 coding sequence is TGTGCCAGCAGTTACAAAGGCGGGGTGGGCACTGAAGCTTTCTTT.

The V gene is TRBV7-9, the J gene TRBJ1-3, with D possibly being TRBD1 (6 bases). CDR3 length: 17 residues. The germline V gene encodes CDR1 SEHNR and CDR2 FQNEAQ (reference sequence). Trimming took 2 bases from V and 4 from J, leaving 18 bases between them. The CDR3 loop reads CASSLTQGPGPGNTIYF. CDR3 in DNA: TGTGCCAGCAGCTTAACCCAGGGGCCCGGTCCCGGAAACACCATATATTTT.

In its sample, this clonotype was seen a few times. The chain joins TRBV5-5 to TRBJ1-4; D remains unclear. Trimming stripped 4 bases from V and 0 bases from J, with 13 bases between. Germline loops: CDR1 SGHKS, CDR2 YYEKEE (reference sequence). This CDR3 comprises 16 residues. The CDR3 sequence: CASSTDATATNEKLFF. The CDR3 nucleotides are TGTGCCAGCAGCACCGACGCAACCGCAACTAATGAAAAACTGTTTTTT.

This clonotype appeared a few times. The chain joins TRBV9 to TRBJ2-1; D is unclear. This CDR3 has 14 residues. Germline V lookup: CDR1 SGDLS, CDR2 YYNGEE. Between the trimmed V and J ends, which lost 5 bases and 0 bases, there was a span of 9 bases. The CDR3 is CASSTATSYNEQFF. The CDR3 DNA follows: TGTGCCAGCAGTACAGCTACCTCCTACAATGAGCAGTTCTTC.

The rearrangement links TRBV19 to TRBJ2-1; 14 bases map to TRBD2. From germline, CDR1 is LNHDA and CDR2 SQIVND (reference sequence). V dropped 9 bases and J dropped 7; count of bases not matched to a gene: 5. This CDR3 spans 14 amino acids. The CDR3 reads CASRTSGGWNEQFF. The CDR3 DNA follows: TGTGCCAGCAGGACTAGCGGGGGGTGGAATGAGCAGTTCTTC.

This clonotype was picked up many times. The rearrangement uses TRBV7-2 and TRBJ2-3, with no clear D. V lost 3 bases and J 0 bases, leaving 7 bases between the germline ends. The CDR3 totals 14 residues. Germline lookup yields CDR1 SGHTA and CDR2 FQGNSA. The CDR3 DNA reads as TGTGCCAGCAGCTTCCTGTCTAGCACAGATACGCAGTATTTT. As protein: CASSFLSSTDTQYF.

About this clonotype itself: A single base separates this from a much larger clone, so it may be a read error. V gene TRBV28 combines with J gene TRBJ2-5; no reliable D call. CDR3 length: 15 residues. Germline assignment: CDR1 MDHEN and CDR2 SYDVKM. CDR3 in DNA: TGTGCCGGCAGTTCCGACCATTGGTCGCAAGAGACCCAGTACTTC. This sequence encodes CAGSSDHWSQETQYF. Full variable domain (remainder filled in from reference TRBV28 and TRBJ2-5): DVKVTQSSRYLVKRTGEKVFLECVQDMDHENMFWYRQDPGLGLRLIYFSYDVKMKEKGDIPEGYSVSREKKERFSLILESASTNQTSMYLCAGSSDHWSQETQYFGPGTRLLVL.

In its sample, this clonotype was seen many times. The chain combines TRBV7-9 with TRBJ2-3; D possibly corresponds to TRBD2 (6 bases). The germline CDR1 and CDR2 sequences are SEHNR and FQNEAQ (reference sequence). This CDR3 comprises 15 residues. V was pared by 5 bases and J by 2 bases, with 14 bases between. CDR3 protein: CASSQIADYTDTQYF. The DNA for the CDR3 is TGTGCCAGCAGCCAAATAGCGGATTACACAGATACGCAGTATTTT.

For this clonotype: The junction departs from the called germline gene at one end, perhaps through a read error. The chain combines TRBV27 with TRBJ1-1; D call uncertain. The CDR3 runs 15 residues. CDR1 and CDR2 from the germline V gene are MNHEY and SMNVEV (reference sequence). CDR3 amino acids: CASSLSTLMHTEAFF. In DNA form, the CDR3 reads TGTGCCAGCAGTCTATCGACACTCATGCACACTGAAGCTTTCTTT.

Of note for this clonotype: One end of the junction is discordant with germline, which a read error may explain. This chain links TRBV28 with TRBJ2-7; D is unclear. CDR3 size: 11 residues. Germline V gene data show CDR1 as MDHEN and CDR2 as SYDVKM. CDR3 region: CASSPSYEQCF. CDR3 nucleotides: TGTGCCAGCAGTCCGTCCTACGAGCAGTGCTTC.

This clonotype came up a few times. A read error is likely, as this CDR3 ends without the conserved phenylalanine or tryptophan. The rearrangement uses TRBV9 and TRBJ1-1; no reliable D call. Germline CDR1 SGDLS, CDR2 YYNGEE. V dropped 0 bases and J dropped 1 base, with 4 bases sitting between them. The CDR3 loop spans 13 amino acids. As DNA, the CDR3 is TGTGCCAGCAGCGTAGTTCGGAACACTGAAGCTTTCCTT. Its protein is CASSVVRNTEAFL.

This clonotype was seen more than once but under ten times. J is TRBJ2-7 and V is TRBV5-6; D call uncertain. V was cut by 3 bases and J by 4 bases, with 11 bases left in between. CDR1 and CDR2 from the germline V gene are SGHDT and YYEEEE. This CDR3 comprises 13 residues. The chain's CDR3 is CASSYQSRYEQYF. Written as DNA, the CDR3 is TGTGCCAGCAGCTACCAATCCCGTTACGAGCAGTACTTC.

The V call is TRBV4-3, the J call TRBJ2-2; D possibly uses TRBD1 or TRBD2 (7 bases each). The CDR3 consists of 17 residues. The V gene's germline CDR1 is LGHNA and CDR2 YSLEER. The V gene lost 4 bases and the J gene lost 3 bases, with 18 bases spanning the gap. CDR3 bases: TGCGCCAGCAGCCCGTCAGGGGGGGCATCGTACACCGGGGAGCTGTTTTTT. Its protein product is CASSPSGGASYTGELFF.

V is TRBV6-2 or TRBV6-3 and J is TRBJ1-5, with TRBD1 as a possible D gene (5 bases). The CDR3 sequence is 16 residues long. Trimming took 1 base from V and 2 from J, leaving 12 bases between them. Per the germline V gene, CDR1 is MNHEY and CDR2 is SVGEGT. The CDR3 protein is CASSYLGGSGNQPQHF. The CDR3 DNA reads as TGTGCCAGCAGTTACTTGGGGGGATCAGGCAATCAGCCCCAGCATTTT.

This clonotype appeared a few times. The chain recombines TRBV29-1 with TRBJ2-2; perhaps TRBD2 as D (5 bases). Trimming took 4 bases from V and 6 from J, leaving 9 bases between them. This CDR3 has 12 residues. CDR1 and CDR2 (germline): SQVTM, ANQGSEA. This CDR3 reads CSVVGVAGELFF. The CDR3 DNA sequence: TGCAGCGTTGTCGGGGTAGCCGGGGAGCTGTTTTTT.

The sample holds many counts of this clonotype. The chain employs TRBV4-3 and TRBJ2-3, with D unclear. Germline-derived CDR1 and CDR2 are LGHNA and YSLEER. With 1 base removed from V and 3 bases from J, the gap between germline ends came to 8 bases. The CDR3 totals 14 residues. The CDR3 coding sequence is TGCGCCAGCAGCCAAGGGGCCCGGACAGATACGCAGTATTTT. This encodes CASSQGARTDTQYF.

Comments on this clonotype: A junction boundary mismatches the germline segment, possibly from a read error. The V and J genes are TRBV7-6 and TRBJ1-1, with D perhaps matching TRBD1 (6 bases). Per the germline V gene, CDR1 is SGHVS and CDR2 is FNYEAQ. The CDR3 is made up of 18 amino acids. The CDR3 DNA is TGTGCCAGCAGCTTAGCGGGGGGGGGCAACTGGCTGAACACTGGAGCTTTCTTT. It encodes CASSLAGGGNWLNTGAFF.

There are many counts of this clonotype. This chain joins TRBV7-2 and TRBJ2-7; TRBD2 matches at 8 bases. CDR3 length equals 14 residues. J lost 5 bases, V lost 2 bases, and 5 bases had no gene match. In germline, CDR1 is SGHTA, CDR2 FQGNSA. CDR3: CASSLTASGHEQYF. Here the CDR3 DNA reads TGTGCCAGCAGCTTAACCGCTAGCGGGCACGAGCAGTACTTC.

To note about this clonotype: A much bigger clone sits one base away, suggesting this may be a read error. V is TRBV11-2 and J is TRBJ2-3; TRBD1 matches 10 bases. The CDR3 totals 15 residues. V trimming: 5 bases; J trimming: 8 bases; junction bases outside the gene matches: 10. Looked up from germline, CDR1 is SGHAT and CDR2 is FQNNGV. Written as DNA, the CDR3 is TGTGCCAGCAGCCCGCGACAGGGGGCAACTGGTACGCAGTATTTT. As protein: CASSPRQGATGTQYF.

Here the CDR3 DNA reads TGTGCCAGCAGCCCAGAGCGGGGGACTGAAACTAATGAGCAGTTCTTC. It translates to CASSPERGTETNEQFF. This rearrangement joins TRBV11-2 to TRBJ2-1, with 8 bases aligning to TRBD2. Trimming at V came to 5 bases and at J to 7 bases, leaving 13 bases not matched to a gene. Germline V CDR1 and CDR2: SGHAT, FQNNGV. The CDR3 covers 16 residues.

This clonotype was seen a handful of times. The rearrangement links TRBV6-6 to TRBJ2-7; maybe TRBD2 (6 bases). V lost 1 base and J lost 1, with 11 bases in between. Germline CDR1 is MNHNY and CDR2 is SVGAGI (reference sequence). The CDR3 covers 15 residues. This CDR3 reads CASSYWRDRSYEQYF. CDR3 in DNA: TGTGCCAGCAGTTACTGGAGGGACCGGTCCTACGAGCAGTACTTC.

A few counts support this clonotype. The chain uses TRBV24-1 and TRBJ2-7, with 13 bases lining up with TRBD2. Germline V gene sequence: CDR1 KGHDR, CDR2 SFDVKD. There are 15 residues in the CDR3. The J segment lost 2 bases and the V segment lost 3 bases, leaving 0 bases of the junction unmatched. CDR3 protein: CATSDGTSGAYEQYF. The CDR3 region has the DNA TGTGCCACCAGTGATGGGACTAGCGGGGCCTACGAGCAGTACTTC.

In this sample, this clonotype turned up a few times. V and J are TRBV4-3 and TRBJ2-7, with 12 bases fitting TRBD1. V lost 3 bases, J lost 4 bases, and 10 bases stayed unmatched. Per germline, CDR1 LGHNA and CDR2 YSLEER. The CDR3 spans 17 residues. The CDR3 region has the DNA TGCGCCAGCAGCCAGAAGCTTGGGGACAGGGGGCTTTACGAGCAGTACTTC. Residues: CASSQKLGDRGLYEQYF.

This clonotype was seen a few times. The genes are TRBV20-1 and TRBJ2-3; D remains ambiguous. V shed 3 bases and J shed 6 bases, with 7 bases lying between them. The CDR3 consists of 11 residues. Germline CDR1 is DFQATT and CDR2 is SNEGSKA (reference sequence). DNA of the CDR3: TGCAGTGCTAGTATCATCGATACGCAGTATTTT. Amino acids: CSASIIDTQYF.

The chain's CDR3 is CASSPPGPSYGYTF. Here the CDR3 DNA reads TGTGCCAGCAGCCCACCCGGCCCCAGCTATGGCTACACCTTC. V and J are TRBV9 and TRBJ1-2; D gene ambiguous. This CDR3 contains 14 residues. Germline V gene sequence: CDR1 SGDLS, CDR2 YYNGEE. V shed 4 bases and J shed 4 bases, with 14 bases lying between them.

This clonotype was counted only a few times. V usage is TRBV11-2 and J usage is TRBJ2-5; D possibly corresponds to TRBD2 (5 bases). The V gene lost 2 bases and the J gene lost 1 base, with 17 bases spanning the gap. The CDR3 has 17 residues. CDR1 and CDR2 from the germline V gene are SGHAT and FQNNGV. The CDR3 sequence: CASSLRSVGVVQETQYF. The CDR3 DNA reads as TGTGCCAGCAGCTTACGTTCTGTGGGAGTGGTCCAAGAGACCCAGTACTTC.

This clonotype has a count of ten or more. CDR3 nucleotides: TGTGCCAGCAGCTTAACCCCTTACAATGAGCAGTTCTTC. Translating gives CASSLTPYNEQFF. The chain employs TRBV7-2 and TRBJ2-1; D unresolved. The germline gives CDR1 SGHTA, CDR2 FQGNSA. The CDR3 spans 13 residues. The V gene lost 2 bases and the J gene lost 4 bases, with 6 bases spanning the gap.

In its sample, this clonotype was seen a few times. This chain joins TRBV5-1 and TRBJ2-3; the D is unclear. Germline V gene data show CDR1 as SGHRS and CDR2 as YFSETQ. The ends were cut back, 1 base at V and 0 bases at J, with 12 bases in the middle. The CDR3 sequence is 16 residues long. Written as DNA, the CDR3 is TGCGCCAGCAGCTTGACGAGAAAAAGTAGCACAGATACGCAGTATTTT. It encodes CASSLTRKSSTDTQYF.

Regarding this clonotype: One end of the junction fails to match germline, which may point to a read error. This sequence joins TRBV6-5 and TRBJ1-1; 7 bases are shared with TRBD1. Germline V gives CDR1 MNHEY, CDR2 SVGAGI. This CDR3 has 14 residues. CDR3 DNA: TGTGCCGGCAGTTTAGGGGGCGCGAACACTGAAGCTTTCTTT. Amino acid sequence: CAGSLGGANTEAFF.